This T cell receptor beta chain originates from a study of control samples from healthy donors and cancer patients (dated by TCRdb to about 2020). CDR1 and CDR2 are drawn from the germline V gene: MNHEY, SVGEGT. Trimming takes 2 bases from V and 4 bases from J, and the germline ends sit 18 bases apart. From its cysteine to its phenylalanine, the CDR3 spans 18 amino acids. Only the CDR3 DNA stays, 54 bases, in frame from base 1. As concerns this clone: It lacks a known antigen. Base qualities are missing; no much larger clone stands one base away.

Library method: the immunoSEQ multiplex PCR assay. The immuneACCESS repertoire file appears here via TCRdb, limited to in-frame rearrangements. These files lack a portion of the clones; in checked studies, under half of the deficit traces to unresolved V genes, and the cause of the others is not known. For this sample there are 79,000 or so clones; approximately 91% appear just once. 9.5% to 10% of the sample is held by the ten biggest clonotypes. The sequence links TRBV6-2 or TRBV6-3 to TRBJ1-6, with the D gene call left open. The sample comprised PBMCs. This TCR was sampled from a woman in her fifties or sixties with colorectal cancer. The CDR3 loop reads CASSYGSRLRGYNSPLHF. The nucleotides are TGTGCCAGCAGTTACGGATCCAGATTGAGAGGTTATAATTCACCCCTCCACTTT.